The next 25 T cell receptor beta chains were all read from a single sample in a study of shared clonotypes between healthy human individuals. Repertoires were generated with immunoSEQ multiplex PCR, while TCRdb's copy carries only in-frame clones and drops some. The sample lists some 1.5 million clones, 96% occurring once. The sequenced sample was naive CD4+ T cells sorted from blood. Subset noted: CD45RA+ positively selected. The receptors were sampled from a man aged 25-40 years in good health.

This sequence joins TRBV10-3 and TRBJ1-2; unclear D gene. Germline V gene data show CDR1 as ENHRY and CDR2 as SYGVKD. The ends were cut back, 8 bases at V and 8 bases at J, with 18 bases in the middle. This CDR3 spans 13 amino acids. This CDR3 is CAIAPLGFDGYTF. As DNA, the CDR3 is TGTGCCATCGCTCCTCTGGGGTTTGACGGCTACACCTTC.

J is TRBJ2-1 and V is TRBV5-6; unclear D gene. CDR3 length equals 13 residues. Trimming removed 4 bases at V and 3 bases at J, with 8 bases between. Germline V gene lookup returns CDR1 SGHDT and CDR2 YYEEEE. The CDR3 bases are TGTGCCAGCAGCCCCGGCGTCTACAATGAGCAGTTCTTC. It is translated as CASSPGVYNEQFF.

The J gene is TRBJ2-1, the V gene TRBV28, with 12 bases that match TRBD2. The CDR3 totals 16 residues. V dropped 7 bases and J dropped 1; count of bases not matched to a gene: 5. Germline V CDR1 and CDR2: MDHEN, SYDVKM. CDR3 amino acids: CASTSLAGGSYNEQFF. For the CDR3, the DNA is TGTGCCAGCACTTCACTAGCGGGAGGATCCTACAATGAGCAGTTCTTC.

The chain uses TRBV7-9 and TRBJ2-4; 11 nucleotides align to TRBD1. In germline, CDR1 is SEHNR, CDR2 FQNEAQ (reference sequence). This CDR3 contains 14 residues. V dropped 3 bases and J dropped 5; count of bases not matched to a gene: 0. The DNA for the CDR3 is TGTGCCAGCAGCTTGGGACAGGGGGAAAACATTCAGTACTTC. This codes for CASSLGQGENIQYF.

The chain has TRBV28 and TRBJ2-5; the match to TRBD1 covers 9 bases. Trimming cost V 7 bases and J 5 bases; bases outside gene matches: 11. CDR3 length: 15 residues. Germline loops: CDR1 MDHEN, CDR2 SYDVKM. As DNA, the CDR3 is TGTGCCAGCACCCTCGGGGACAGGGATTCGGAGACCCAGTACTTC. Amino acid sequence: CASTLGDRDSETQYF.

This rearrangement joins TRBV6-6 to TRBJ2-7; 14 bases line up with TRBD2. The V gene end was trimmed by 2 bases and the J gene end by 3 bases; junction bases not matched to a gene: 3. Looked up from germline, CDR1 is MNHNY and CDR2 is SVGAGI (reference sequence). This CDR3 contains 16 residues. CDR3 DNA sequence: TGTGCCAGCAGTTACCCCGGGACTAGCGGGAGCTACGAGCAGTACTTC. It specifies CASSYPGTSGSYEQYF.

This chain connects TRBV7-8 to TRBJ2-2; TRBD2 matches 7 bases. In germline, CDR1 is SGHVS, CDR2 FQNEAQ. The CDR3 is made up of 16 amino acids. V trimming: 5 bases; J trimming: 2 bases; junction bases outside the gene matches: 8. In DNA, the CDR3 is TGTGCCAGCAGCCAAGGGGCGGGAGCCAACACCGGGGAGCTGTTTTTT. Its protein is CASSQGAGANTGELFF.

V usage is TRBV6-1 and J usage is TRBJ2-7; 7 bases align to TRBD2. Germline V gene lookup returns CDR1 MNHNS and CDR2 SASEGT. V was pared by 3 bases and J by 2 bases, with 10 bases of the junction left unmatched. This CDR3 is 16 amino acids long. CDR3 sequence (DNA): TGTGCCAGCAGTGATTATTGGCTAGCGGAGACCTACGAGCAGTACTTC. Encoded protein: CASSDYWLAETYEQYF.

The chain has TRBV11-2 and TRBJ1-1; 9 bases are shared with TRBD1. The CDR3 totals 12 residues. The J segment lost 11 bases and the V segment lost 4 bases, leaving 5 bases of the junction unmatched. CDR1 and CDR2 (germline): SGHAT, FQNNGV. In DNA, the CDR3 is TGTGCCAGCAGCTGGGACAGGGTAGCTGCTTTCTTT. This sequence encodes CASSWDRVAAFF.

This rearrangement joins TRBV7-9 to TRBJ1-1; D remains ambiguous. The V end lost 1 base, the J end lost 8 bases, and 11 bases lay between the germline ends. The length of the CDR3 is 13 residues. CDR1 and CDR2 from the germline V gene are SEHNR and FQNEAQ (reference sequence). CDR3: CASSLDSRTEAFF. The CDR3 nucleotides are TGTGCCAGCAGCTTAGATTCTCGGACCGAAGCTTTCTTT.

This sequence joins TRBV5-1 and TRBJ2-2; the D gene is possibly TRBD2 (6 bases). The CDR3 has 15 residues. Trimming removed 6 bases from V and 0 bases from J, with 12 bases in between. Germline CDR1 is SGHRS and CDR2 is YFSETQ. This chain's CDR3 is CASNSGVTNTGELFF. The DNA of the CDR3 is TGCGCCAGCAATTCGGGAGTAACGAACACCGGGGAGCTGTTTTTT.

With respect to this clone: The same CDR3 is also encoded by other DNA sequences in this sample. V is TRBV6-1 and J is TRBJ1-5, with D perhaps TRBD1 (6 bases). The V gene lost 6 bases and the J gene lost 7 bases, with 10 bases spanning the gap. CDR3 length equals 12 residues. In germline, CDR1 is MNHNS, CDR2 SASEGT. CDR3 DNA: TGTGCCAGCAGCGAGGGGGGCCAGCCCCAGCATTTT. Its translation is CASSEGGQPQHF.

This clone was seen only once. Other DNA sequences in the sample encode the same CDR3. The genes are TRBV15 and TRBJ2-5; D is unresolved. Per the germline V gene, CDR1 is LNHNV and CDR2 is YYDKDF (reference sequence). The CDR3 consists of 13 residues. Trimming shortened V by 1 base and J by 5 bases, and 8 bases separated the two germline ends. CDR3 coding DNA: TGTGCCACCAGCAGAGGTGCGCAGGAGACCCAGTACTTC. This codes for CATSRGAQETQYF. Together with reference TRBV15 and TRBJ2-5, the CDR3 gives the full variable domain: DAMVIQNPRYQVTQFGKPVTLSCSQTLNHNVMYWYQQKSSQAPKLLFHYYDKDFNNEADTPDNFQSRRPNTSFCFLDIRSPGLGDTAMYLCATSRGAQETQYFGPGTRLLVL.

The rearrangement joins TRBV6-1 to TRBJ2-2; 7 nucleotides match TRBD2. The CDR3 has 14 amino acids. Germline CDR1 MNHNS, CDR2 SASEGT. J was trimmed by 5 bases and V by 5 bases; bases with no gene match: 5. The CDR3 spells CASSPGTITGELFF. CDR3 bases: TGTGCCAGCAGTCCCGGGACTATAACCGGGGAGCTGTTTTTT.

The rearrangement links TRBV5-4 to TRBJ2-5; D is perhaps TRBD2 (5 bases). Germline CDR1 reads SGHNT; CDR2 reads YYREEE (reference sequence). The CDR3 totals 14 residues. Trimming took off 1 base at V and 5 bases at J, with 12 bases between the two ends. For the CDR3, the DNA is TGTGCCAGCAGCTTGCCACTAGGAGACGAGACCCAGTACTTC. Protein sequence: CASSLPLGDETQYF.

This chain links TRBV5-6 with TRBJ2-4; tentatively, D is TRBD1 or TRBD2 (6 bases each). CDR3 size: 15 residues. CDR1 is SGHDT and CDR2 is YYEEEE in the germline V gene. Deletions cut 2 bases from V and 2 bases from J, with 11 bases between. CDR3 DNA: TGTGCCAGCAGCTTTACAGGGAGGACCAAAAACATTCAGTACTTC. Encoded protein: CASSFTGRTKNIQYF.

This clone appeared once. CDR3 nucleotides: TGTGCCAGCTCACCTGAGGGTCAGGGGCGTAATGGCTACACCTTC. Translated: CASSPEGQGRNGYTF. The genes are TRBV18 and TRBJ1-2, with D tentatively TRBD1 (6 bases). Deletions cut 3 bases from V and 6 bases from J, with 17 bases between. The CDR3 runs to 15 residues. CDR1 KGHSH and CDR2 LQKENI come from the germline V gene.

This chain connects TRBV6-1 to TRBJ2-1; 12 nucleotides match TRBD1. Germline CDR1 and CDR2: MNHNS and SASEGT. The CDR3 runs 19 residues. V lost 2 bases and J lost 1; bases outside the gene matches: 9. The CDR3 sequence is CASSETWGQGAWSYNEQFF. DNA for the CDR3: TGTGCCAGCAGTGAAACTTGGGGACAGGGGGCCTGGTCCTACAATGAGCAGTTCTTC.

V and J are TRBV5-1 and TRBJ2-1; 7 nucleotides align to TRBD2. The V segment lost 4 bases and the J segment 2 bases; nucleotides outside the gene matches: 9. This CDR3 spans 16 amino acids. Germline-derived CDR1 and CDR2 are SGHRS and YFSETQ. CDR3 protein: CASSAGTIFPYNEQFF. In DNA form, the CDR3 reads TGCGCCAGCAGCGCCGGGACTATCTTCCCCTACAATGAGCAGTTCTTC.

This clone was counted between two and nine times. This chain joins TRBV2 and TRBJ1-1; D is ambiguous. This CDR3 has 11 residues. The V end lost 2 bases, the J end lost 7 bases, and 5 bases lay between the germline ends. CDR1 is SNHLY, CDR2 FYNNEI, per germline. This chain's CDR3 is CASSEQNEAFF. Written as DNA, the CDR3 is TGTGCCAGCAGTGAACAAAATGAAGCTTTCTTT.

The J gene is TRBJ2-1, the V gene TRBV29-1; 11 bases are a match to TRBD2. Germline assignment: CDR1 SQVTM and CDR2 ANQGSEA. Trimming at V came to 6 bases and at J to 7 bases, leaving 5 bases not matched to a gene. The length of the CDR3 is 13 residues. The CDR3 protein is CSVLAGGPNEQFF. The CDR3 region has the DNA TGCAGCGTCTTAGCGGGAGGGCCAAATGAGCAGTTCTTC.

The chain recombines TRBV9 with TRBJ1-3, with 7 bases matching TRBD1. This CDR3 is built from 17 residues. The germline gives CDR1 SGDLS, CDR2 YYNGEE. V shed 2 bases and J 2 bases; nucleotides not matched to a gene: 10. The CDR3 loop is CASSVGMGQGAGNTIYF. The CDR3 DNA follows: TGTGCCAGCAGCGTGGGGATGGGCCAGGGGGCTGGAAACACCATATATTTT. The variable domain in full, with the rest retrieved from reference TRBV9 and TRBJ1-3, is DSGVTQTPKHLITATGQRVTLRCSPRSGDLSVYWYQQSLDQGLQFLIQYYNGEERAKGNILERFSAQQFPDLHSELNLSSLELGDSALYFCASSVGMGQGAGNTIYFGEGSWLTVV.

The chain has TRBV7-2 and TRBJ2-2; 8 nucleotides line up with TRBD1. Germline CDR1 reads SGHTA; CDR2 reads FQGNSA. J gave up 6 bases and V 3 bases, and 9 bases lay outside the gene matches. The CDR3 extends over 16 amino acids. This chain's CDR3 is CASSFQPGQVAGELFF. The CDR3 DNA reads TGTGCCAGCAGCTTCCAACCGGGACAGGTCGCCGGGGAGCTGTTTTTT.

The gene calls are TRBV18 and TRBJ2-5; TRBD1 aligns across 7 bases. This CDR3 is built from 15 residues. Germline loops: CDR1 KGHSH, CDR2 LQKENI. After removal of 6 bases from V and 4 bases from J, the junction contained 11 bases not matched to a gene. DNA for the CDR3: TGTGCCAGCTCCAGGGACAGAGCCAAGGGAGAGACCCAGTACTTC. Protein sequence: CASSRDRAKGETQYF.

V is TRBV5-4 and J is TRBJ2-3; 8 bases line up with TRBD2. J lost 1 base, V lost 3 bases, and 7 bases had no gene match. The CDR3 spans 16 residues. Per the germline V gene, CDR1 is SGHNT and CDR2 is YYREEE (reference sequence). CDR3 loop: CASSSPAGGGTDTQYF. In nucleotides, the CDR3 is TGTGCCAGCAGCTCCCCGGCGGGGGGAGGCACAGATACGCAGTATTTT.